This TCR beta chain derives from a study of control samples from healthy donors and cancer patients (dated by TCRdb to 2019 to 2021). A word on this clone: Its specific antigen is unknown. No much larger clonotype is one base removed from it; base qualities were not supplied. The same CDR3 can be traced to other DNA sequences in this sample.

Receptors were amplified or captured by the immunoSEQ multiplex PCR assay. In TCRdb, the immuneACCESS table is reduced to in-frame sequences with V and J assigned. These tables do not hold every clone; where another copy was compared, an unresolved V gene accounts for under half, and the others remain unexplained. This sample holds over 70,000 clones; roughly 91% were observed only once. The ten most abundant clones make up roughly a tenth of the sample. The sample was PBMCs. The TCR originated in a woman between 50 and 59 years old with colorectal cancer.

The CDR3 corresponds to CASSLGTGAYEQYV. The DNA sequence is as follows: TGTGCCAGCAGCTTAGGGACAGGGGCCTACGAGCAGTACGTC. The sequence links TRBV7-8 to TRBJ2-7; TRBD1 fits 9 bases in the junction. V and J are trimmed by 1 base and 2 bases, and the gene matches miss 0 bases of the junction. The germline V gene sets CDR1 to SGHVS and CDR2 to FQNEAQ. The CDR3 spans 14 residues, from the cysteine through the valine. Only the CDR3 region is kept as DNA, spanning 42 bases read in frame from base 1.